These 9 T cell receptor beta chains were sequenced from one sample in a study of early T cells in non-severe SARS-CoV-2 infection. TCRdb used MiXCR to reprocess the 5' RACE reads, holding one entry per CDR3 protein. The repertoire holds approximately 38,000 distinct CDR3 sequences, with 4.7% as singletons. What was sequenced was whole blood. The origin of the receptors is an adult who was a healthcare worker with PCR-confirmed SARS-CoV-2 infection or an uninfected control (not recorded which).

V usage is TRBV20-1 and J usage is TRBJ2-7; D gene ambiguous. The CDR3 contains 11 residues. Trimming pared 5 bases from V and 4 bases from J, leaving 9 bases between. Germline V gene lookup returns CDR1 DFQATT and CDR2 SNEGSKA (reference sequence). The CDR3 nucleotides are TGCAGTGCTGTAAAGGAGTACGAGCAGTACTTC. Amino acid sequence: CSAVKEYEQYF.

The genes are TRBV7-3 and TRBJ2-5; D is uncertain. CDR1 is SGHTA and CDR2 is FQGTGA in the germline V gene. The CDR3 loop spans 14 amino acids. V lost 5 bases and J lost 1, with 11 bases in between. The CDR3 DNA sequence: TGTGCCAGCAGCGTCACCCATAGCCAAGAGACCCAGTACTTC. Protein product: CASSVTHSQETQYF. The whole variable domain, remainder taken from reference TRBV7-3 and TRBJ2-5, is GAGVSQTPSNKVTEKGKYVELRCDPISGHTALYWYRQSLGQGPEFLIYFQGTGAADDSGLPNDRFFAVRPEGSVSTLKIQRTERGDSAVYLCASSVTHSQETQYFGPGTRLLVL.

This clonotype was recorded many times. This chain connects TRBV5-4 to TRBJ2-7, with D possibly being TRBD1 or TRBD2 (5 bases each). The CDR3 loop spans 15 amino acids. Trimming removed 2 bases from V and 0 bases from J, with 12 bases in between. The germline gives CDR1 SGHNT, CDR2 YYREEE (reference sequence). Here the CDR3 reads CASSLTGTLSYEQYF. CDR3 nucleotides: TGTGCCAGCAGCTTAACCGGGACGCTCTCCTACGAGCAGTACTTC.

V usage is TRBV28 and J usage is TRBJ2-3; D call uncertain. The germline CDR1 and CDR2 sequences are MDHEN and SYDVKM. The CDR3 covers 12 residues. V was shortened by 4 bases and J by 2 bases, with 4 bases between the two germline ends. CDR3 residues: CASSSITDTQYF. CDR3 bases: TGTGCCAGCAGTTCCATCACAGATACGCAGTATTTT.

This clonotype was counted at least ten times. The CDR3 DNA reads as TGTGCCATCAGTGAGCCGGGACAGGGTTGGTATGGCTACACCTTC. It encodes CAISEPGQGWYGYTF. The chain links TRBV10-3 to TRBJ1-2, with 9 bases identical to TRBD1. The V gene end was trimmed by 2 bases and the J gene end by 5 bases; junction bases not matched to a gene: 6. The CDR3 has 15 amino acids. Germline CDR1 is ENHRY and CDR2 is SYGVKD.

At least ten counts were recorded for this clonotype. The chain uses TRBV24-1 and TRBJ2-3, with 9 positions matching TRBD1. V shed 4 bases, J shed 0 bases, and the junction held 1 base outside the gene matches. The germline V gene has CDR1 KGHDR and CDR2 SFDVKD. CDR3 length: 15 residues. In nucleotides, the CDR3 is TGTGCCACCAGTGAAACAGGGGGCAGCACAGATACGCAGTATTTT. Protein: CATSETGGSTDTQYF.

This clonotype was seen repeatedly, ten times or more. The genes are TRBV19 and TRBJ2-1; no firm D call. Germline V lookup: CDR1 LNHDA, CDR2 SQIVND (reference sequence). V lost 10 bases, J lost 8 bases, and 12 bases lay in between. CDR3 length: 11 residues. The CDR3 loop is CATRLAHEQFF. CDR3 coding DNA: TGTGCCACCCGTCTGGCCCATGAGCAGTTCTTC. Filled out from reference TRBV19 and TRBJ2-1, the complete variable domain reads DGGITQSPKYLFRKEGQNVTLSCEQNLNHDAMYWYRQDPGQGLRLIYYSQIVNDFQKGDIAEGYSVSREKKESFPLTVTSAQKNPTAFYLCATRLAHEQFFGPGTRLTVL.

The chain is built from TRBV7-2 and TRBJ1-5; the D gene is possibly TRBD1 (5 bases). Between the trimmed V and J ends, which lost 5 bases and 4 bases, there was a span of 12 bases. This CDR3 comprises 14 residues. Looked up from germline, CDR1 is SGHTA and CDR2 is FQGNSA. The CDR3, as DNA: TGTGCCAGCAGCCGCGCGGGGGGAAATCAGCCCCAGCATTTT. Its translation is CASSRAGGNQPQHF. The variable domain in full, with the rest retrieved from reference TRBV7-2 and TRBJ1-5, is GAGVSQSPSNKVTEKGKDVELRCDPISGHTALYWYRQSLGQGLEFLIYFQGNSAPDKSGLPSDRFSAERTGGSVSTLTIQRTQQEDSAVYLCASSRAGGNQPQHFGDGTRLSIL.

This clonotype was seen ten or more times. This chain connects TRBV2 to TRBJ2-1; D gene unclear. The V gene lost 6 bases and the J gene lost 1 base, with 13 bases spanning the gap. CDR3 size: 15 residues. Germline V gene sequence: CDR1 SNHLY, CDR2 FYNNEI. Here the CDR3 DNA reads TGTGCCAGCAGCCCGACCGACCCATCCTACAATGAGCAGTTCTTC. Amino acid sequence: CASSPTDPSYNEQFF. The variable domain in full, completed from reference TRBV2 and TRBJ2-1, reads EPEVTQTPSHQVTQMGQEVILRCVPISNHLYFYWYRQILGQKVEFLVSFYNNEISEKSEIFDDQFSVERPDGSNFTLKIRSTKLEDSAMYFCASSPTDPSYNEQFFGPGTRLTVL.